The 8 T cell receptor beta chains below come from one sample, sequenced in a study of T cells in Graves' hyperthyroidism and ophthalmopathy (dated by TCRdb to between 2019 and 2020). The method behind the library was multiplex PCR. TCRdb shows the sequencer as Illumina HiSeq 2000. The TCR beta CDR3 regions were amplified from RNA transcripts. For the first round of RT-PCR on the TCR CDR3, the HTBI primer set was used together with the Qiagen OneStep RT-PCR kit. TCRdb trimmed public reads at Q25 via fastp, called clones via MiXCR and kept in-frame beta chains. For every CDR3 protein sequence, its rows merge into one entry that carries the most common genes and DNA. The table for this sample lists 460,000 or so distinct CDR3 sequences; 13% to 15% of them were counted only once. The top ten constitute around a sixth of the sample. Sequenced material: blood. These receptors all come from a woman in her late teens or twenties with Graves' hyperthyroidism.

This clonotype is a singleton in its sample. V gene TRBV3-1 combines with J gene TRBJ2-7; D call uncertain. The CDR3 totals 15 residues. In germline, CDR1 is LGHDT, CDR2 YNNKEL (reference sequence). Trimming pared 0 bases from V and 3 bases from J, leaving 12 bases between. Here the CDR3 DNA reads TGTGCCAGCAGCCAAGAAGGTGCTTTCAGCTACGAGCAGTACTTC. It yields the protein CASSQEGAFSYEQYF.

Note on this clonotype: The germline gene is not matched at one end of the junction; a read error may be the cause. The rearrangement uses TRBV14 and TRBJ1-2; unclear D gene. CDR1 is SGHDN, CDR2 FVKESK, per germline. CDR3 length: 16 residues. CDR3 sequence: CASERGIGNTNYGCTF. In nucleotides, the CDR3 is TGTGCCAGCGAACGGGGAATTGGAAATACTAACTATGGCTGCACCTTC.

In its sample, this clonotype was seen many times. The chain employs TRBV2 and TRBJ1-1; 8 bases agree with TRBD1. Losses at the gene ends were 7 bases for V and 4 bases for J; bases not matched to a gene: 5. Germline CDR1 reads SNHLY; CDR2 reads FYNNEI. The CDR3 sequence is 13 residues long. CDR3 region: CASIPGGSTEAFF. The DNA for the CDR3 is TGTGCCAGCATCCCAGGGGGCTCCACTGAAGCTTTCTTT. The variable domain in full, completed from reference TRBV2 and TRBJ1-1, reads EPEVTQTPSHQVTQMGQEVILRCVPISNHLYFYWYRQILGQKVEFLVSFYNNEISEKSEIFDDQFSVERPDGSNFTLKIRSTKLEDSAMYFCASIPGGSTEAFFGQGTRLTVV.

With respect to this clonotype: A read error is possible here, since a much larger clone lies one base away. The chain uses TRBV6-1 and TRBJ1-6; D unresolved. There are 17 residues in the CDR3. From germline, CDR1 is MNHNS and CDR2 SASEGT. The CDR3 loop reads CASCERGGSSYNSPLHF. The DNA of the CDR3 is TGTGCCAGCTGTGAACGAGGAGGGAGCTCCTATAATTCACCCCTCCACTTT.

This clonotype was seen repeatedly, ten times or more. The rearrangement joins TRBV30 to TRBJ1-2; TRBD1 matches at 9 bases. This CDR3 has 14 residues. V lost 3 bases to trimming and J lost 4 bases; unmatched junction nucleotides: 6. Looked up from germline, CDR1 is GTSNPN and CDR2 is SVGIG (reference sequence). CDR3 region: CAWSWDRVSYGYTF. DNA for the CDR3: TGTGCCTGGAGCTGGGACAGGGTTAGCTATGGCTACACCTTC. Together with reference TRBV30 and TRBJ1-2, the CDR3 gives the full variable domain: SQTIHQWPATLVQPVGSPLSLECTVEGTSNPNLYWYRQAAGRGLQLLFYSVGIGQISSEVPQNLSASRPQDRQFILSSKKLLLSDSGFYLCAWSWDRVSYGYTFGSGTRLTVV.

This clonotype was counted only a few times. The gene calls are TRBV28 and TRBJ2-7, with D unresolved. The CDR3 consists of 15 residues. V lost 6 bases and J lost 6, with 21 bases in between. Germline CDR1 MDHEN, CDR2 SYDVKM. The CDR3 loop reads CASSRHTAPTGEQYV. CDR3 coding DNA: TGTGCCAGCAGCCGCCACACGGCCCCAACGGGCGAGCAGTACGTC.

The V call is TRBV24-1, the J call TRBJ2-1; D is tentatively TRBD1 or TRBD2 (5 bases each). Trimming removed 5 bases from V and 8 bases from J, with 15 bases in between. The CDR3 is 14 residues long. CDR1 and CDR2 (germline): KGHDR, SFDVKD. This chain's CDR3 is CATSGIGTPDEQFF. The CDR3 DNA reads TGTGCCACCAGTGGCATCGGGACGCCCGATGAGCAGTTCTTC.

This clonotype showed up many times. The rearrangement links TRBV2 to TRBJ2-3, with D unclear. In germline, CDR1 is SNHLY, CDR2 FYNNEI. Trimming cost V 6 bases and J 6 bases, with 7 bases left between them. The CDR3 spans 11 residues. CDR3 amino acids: CASRGLDTQYF. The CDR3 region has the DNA TGTGCCAGCAGGGGATTGGATACGCAGTATTTT.